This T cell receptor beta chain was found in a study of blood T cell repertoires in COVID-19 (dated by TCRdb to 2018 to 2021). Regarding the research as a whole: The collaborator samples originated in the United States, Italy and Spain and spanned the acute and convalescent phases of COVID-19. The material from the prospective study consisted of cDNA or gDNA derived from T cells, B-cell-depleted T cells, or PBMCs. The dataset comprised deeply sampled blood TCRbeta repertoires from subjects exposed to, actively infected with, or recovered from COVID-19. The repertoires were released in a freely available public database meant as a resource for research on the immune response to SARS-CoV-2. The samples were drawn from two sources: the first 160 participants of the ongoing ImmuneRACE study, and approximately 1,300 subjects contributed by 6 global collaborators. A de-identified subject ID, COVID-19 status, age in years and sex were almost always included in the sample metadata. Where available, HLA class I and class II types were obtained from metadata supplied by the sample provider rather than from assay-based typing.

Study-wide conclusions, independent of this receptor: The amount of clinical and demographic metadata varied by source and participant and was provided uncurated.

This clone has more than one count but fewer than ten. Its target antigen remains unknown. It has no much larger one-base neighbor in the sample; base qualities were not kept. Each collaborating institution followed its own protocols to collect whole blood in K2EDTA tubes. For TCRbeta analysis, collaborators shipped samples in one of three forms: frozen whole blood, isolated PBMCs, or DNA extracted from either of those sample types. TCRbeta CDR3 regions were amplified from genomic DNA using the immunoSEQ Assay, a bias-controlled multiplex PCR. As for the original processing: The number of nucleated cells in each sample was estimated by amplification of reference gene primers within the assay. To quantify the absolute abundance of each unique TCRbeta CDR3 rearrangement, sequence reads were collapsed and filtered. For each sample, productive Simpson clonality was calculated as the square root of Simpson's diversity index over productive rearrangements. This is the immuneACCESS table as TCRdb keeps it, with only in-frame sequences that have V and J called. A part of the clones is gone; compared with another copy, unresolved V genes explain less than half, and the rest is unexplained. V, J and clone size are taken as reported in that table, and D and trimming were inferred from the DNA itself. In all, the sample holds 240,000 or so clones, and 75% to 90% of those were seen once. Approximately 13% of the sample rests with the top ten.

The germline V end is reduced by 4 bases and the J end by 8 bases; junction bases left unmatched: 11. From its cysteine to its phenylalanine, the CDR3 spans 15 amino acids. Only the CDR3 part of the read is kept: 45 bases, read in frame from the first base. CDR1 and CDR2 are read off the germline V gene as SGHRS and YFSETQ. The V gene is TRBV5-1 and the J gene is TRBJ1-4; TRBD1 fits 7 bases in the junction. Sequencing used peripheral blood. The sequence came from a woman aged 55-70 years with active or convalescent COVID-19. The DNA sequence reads TGCGCCAGCAGCCGACAGGGCTTTGAGTACGAAAAACTGTTTTTT. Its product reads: CASSRQGFEYEKLFF.